The rows below give T cell receptor beta chains drawn from one sample of a study of shared clonotypes between healthy human individuals. The protocol was immunoSEQ multiplex PCR, while the TCRdb copy is restricted to in-frame clones and leaves out a portion. The table records around 700,000 clones, under 80% of them present only once. Specimen: memory CD4+ T cells sorted from blood. These receptors all stem from a woman in her thirties in good health. CDR3s include the opening cysteine and the closing phenylalanine or tryptophan. Fields, in order: D gene, V gene, clone size, J gene, CDR3 protein, CDR3 DNA. The D gene is left open where the match is weak. Size tells how often a clone was seen (once, few, many) or the class of an expanded clone, and some rows leave it out.

>.|TRBV27|.|TRBJ2-5
CATKTLSRETQYF
TGTGCCACCAAGACTCTTTCCAGGGAGACCCAGTACTTC
>TRBD1|TRBV18|once|TRBJ2-3
CASSPPGTALTDTQYF
TGTGCCAGCTCACCACCCGGGACAGCACTCACAGATACGCAGTATTTT
>TRBD1|TRBV6-5|.|TRBJ1-5
CASRPRQGYQPQHF
TGTGCCAGCAGGCCGAGACAGGGGTATCAGCCCCAGCATTTT
>TRBD2|TRBV28|.|TRBJ2-6
CASSVAGAGANVLTF
TGTGCCAGCAGTGTAGCGGGAGCTGGGGCCAACGTCCTGACTTTC
>.|TRBV2|once|TRBJ2-1
CASSEGLASGEQFF
TGTGCCAGCAGTGAAGGGCTAGCCTCCGGTGAGCAGTTCTTC
>TRBD2|TRBV27|many|TRBJ2-3
CASSLGLAGADTQYF
TGTGCCAGCAGTTTAGGCCTAGCGGGAGCAGATACGCAGTATTTT
>.|TRBV11-2|.|TRBJ1-5
CASSLAGISNQPQHF
TGTGCCAGCAGCTTAGCTGGGATTTCCAATCAGCCCCAGCATTTT
>.|TRBV4-1|.|TRBJ2-3
CASSQVSTRVTTDTQYF
TGCGCCAGCAGCCAAGTGTCGACTAGGGTAACCACAGATACGCAGTATTTT
>TRBD2|TRBV27|.|TRBJ2-1
CASRLAGQGVQFF
TGTGCCAGCAGACTAGCGGGACAAGGAGTGCAGTTCTTC
>.|TRBV6-6|few|TRBJ1-1
CASSYGRQAFF
TGTGCCAGCAGTTACGGCAGGCAAGCTTTCTTT
>TRBD1|TRBV2|.|TRBJ1-2
CASSPRTGALNYGYTF
TGTGCCAGCAGTCCCCGGACAGGGGCCCTTAACTATGGCTACACCTTC
>.|TRBV7-6|.|TRBJ2-5
CASSPQRETQYF
TGTGCCAGCAGCCCCCAGCGGGAGACCCAGTACTTC
>.|TRBV11-2|.|TRBJ2-1
CASSPGVPREQFF
TGTGCCAGCAGCCCAGGAGTCCCTAGGGAGCAGTTCTTC
>.|TRBV5-4|few|TRBJ2-1
CASSLVYTSYNEQFF
TGTGCCAGCAGCTTGGTCTACACCTCCTACAATGAGCAGTTCTTC
>.|TRBV21-1|.|TRBJ1-5
CASSPRQGGNSNQPQHF
TGTGCCAGCAGCCCGCGACAGGGGGGTAATAGCAATCAGCCCCAGCATTTT
>.|TRBV5-8|.|TRBJ1-2
CASSLYGGSNYGYTF
TGTGCCAGCAGCTTGTATGGGGGATCTAACTATGGCTACACCTTC
>TRBD1|TRBV7-9|.|TRBJ2-3
CASRNTGGADTQYF
TGTGCCAGCAGAAACACAGGGGGCGCAGATACGCAGTATTTT
>TRBD2|TRBV5-1|.|TRBJ2-1
CASSLEGLGYNEQFF
TGCGCCAGCAGCTTGGAGGGACTAGGATACAATGAGCAGTTCTTC
>.|TRBV10-3|.|TRBJ2-7
CAISENGPLGEQYF
TGTGCCATCAGTGAAAACGGTCCCCTCGGCGAGCAGTACTTC
>TRBD1|TRBV27|.|TRBJ1-3
CASSLRGGQGFGNTIYF
TGTGCCAGCAGTTTACGAGGGGGACAGGGATTTGGAAACACCATATATTTT
>.|TRBV4-2|.|TRBJ2-1
CASSWDVAGNEQFF
TGTGCCAGCAGCTGGGACGTAGCTGGCAATGAGCAGTTCTTC
>TRBD1|TRBV7-2|.|TRBJ1-1
CASSFSRGQGTEAFF
TGTGCCAGCAGCTTCTCCAGGGGGCAGGGGACTGAAGCTTTCTTT
>TRBD1|TRBV28|once|TRBJ2-2
CASSLSGTGRTGELFF
TGTGCCAGCAGTTTATCCGGGACAGGGCGAACCGGGGAGCTGTTTTTT
>TRBD2|TRBV7-8|.|TRBJ2-3
CASSLVAGVGTDTQYF
TGTGCCAGCAGCTTAGTAGCGGGAGTGGGCACAGATACGCAGTATTTT
>.|TRBV5-4|.|TRBJ2-4
CASSLLGAEPHSNIQYF
TGTGCCAGCAGCTTGCTAGGGGCTGAGCCCCACTCAAACATTCAGTACTTC
>TRBD2|TRBV19|.|TRBJ2-5
CASSIGGTSGETQYF
TGTGCCAGTAGTATCGGCGGGACTAGTGGAGAGACCCAGTACTTC
>TRBD1|TRBV2|.|TRBJ2-5
CASSPGGGETQYF
TGTGCCAGCAGCCCAGGGGGTGGGGAGACCCAGTACTTC
>TRBD2|TRBV25-1|.|TRBJ2-7
CASSEGLAGSYEQYF
TGTGCCAGCAGTGAAGGACTAGCGGGATCCTACGAGCAGTACTTC
>.|TRBV5-5|few|TRBJ1-2
CASSLRPGGPYGYTF
TGTGCCAGCAGCTTGAGACCGGGGGGCCCCTATGGCTACACCTTC
>.|TRBV29-1|.|TRBJ2-7
CSVRLGTRPEEQYF
TGCAGCGTCCGCCTCGGGACCAGGCCAGAGGAGCAGTACTTC
>.|TRBV11-1|.|TRBJ2-3
CASSLGLSLEMNTQYF
TGTGCCAGCAGCTTAGGGCTCTCCCTGGAGATGAATACGCAGTATTTT
>TRBD1|TRBV5-1|few|TRBJ2-5
CASSKTGGFETQYF
TGCGCCAGCAGCAAGACAGGGGGCTTTGAGACCCAGTACTTC
>.|TRBV6-4|.|TRBJ1-5
CASSEQGGNQPQHF
TGTGCCAGCAGTGAACAGGGTGGGAATCAGCCCCAGCATTTT
>.|TRBV7-8|.|TRBJ1-2
CASSPQRESYGYTF
TGTGCCAGCAGCCCCCAGAGGGAGTCCTATGGCTACACCTTC
>.|TRBV5-4|.|TRBJ2-1
CAIGAGLDEQFF
TGTGCCATCGGGGCGGGATTGGATGAGCAGTTCTTC
>TRBD1|TRBV6-1|.|TRBJ2-7
CASSVTGPGGSYEQYF
TGTGCCAGCAGTGTGACAGGTCCAGGGGGCTCCTACGAGCAGTACTTC
>.|TRBV19|.|TRBJ2-7
CASSIFWGQYEQYF
TGTGCCAGTAGTATATTTTGGGGGCAGTACGAGCAGTACTTC